Below, one T cell receptor beta chain is given with its context. Its antigen is unidentified. This record belongs to a study of OX40 agonist ivuxolimab in advanced cancers. Study summary: The diagnoses of dose-escalation patients were hepatocellular carcinoma, melanoma, renal cell or head and neck cancer.

Repertoires were generated with immunoSEQ multiplex PCR, while TCRdb's copy carries only in-frame clones and drops some. This table holds 70,000 to 80,000 clones, 93% found once. CDR3 length: 16 residues. In germline, CDR1 is LGHNA, CDR2 YSLEER. Trimming removed 1 base from V and 0 bases from J, with 10 bases in between. Findings of the study overall: There was clonal expansion of CD4+ and CD8+ blood T cells by week 6 at 0.1 to 3.0 mg/kg.

The chain is built from TRBV4-3 and TRBJ2-1; D unresolved. This TCR derives from an adult with an advanced solid tumor such as melanoma, head and neck, liver or kidney cancer. Here the sequenced sample was CD4+ or CD8+ T cells sorted from blood, taken in a trial of the OX40 agonist ivuxolimab. The CDR3 sequence is CASSQVRISSYNEQFF. CDR3 coding DNA: TGCGCCAGCAGCCAAGTCAGGATAAGCTCCTACAATGAGCAGTTCTTC.